The 30 T cell receptor beta chains given below trace back to one sample, sequenced in a study of spatial heterogeneity in lung cancer. TCRdb analysed the 5' RACE reads with MiXCR anew, one entry per CDR3 protein. The profile shows around 4,700 distinct CDR3 sequences, approximately 28% of them singletons. Indicated time point: sample taken at primary tumor resection. The input material, whole RNA from tumor, nontumor lung or frozen PBMC, was sequenced unsorted. This sample comprised PBMCs, obtained at surgery. These receptors were collected from a male donor with early-stage non-small cell lung cancer.

This clonotype was picked up many times. The rearrangement joins TRBV2 to TRBJ1-4; D is perhaps TRBD1 (5 bases). Trimming shortened V by 6 bases and J by 7 bases, and 12 bases separated the two germline ends. Germline V gene data show CDR1 as SNHLY and CDR2 as FYNNEI. This CDR3 spans 13 amino acids. CDR3 protein: CASRGRAGEKLFF. In nucleotides, the CDR3 is TGTGCCAGCAGGGGACGGGCTGGTGAAAAACTGTTTTTT.

This clonotype was detected only a few times. J is TRBJ2-5 and V is TRBV21-1. TRBV21-1 is a pseudogene. This CDR3 spans 16 amino acids. Written as DNA, the CDR3 is TGTGCCAGCAGCAAAGTCTTCAAACAGCTCCAAGAGACCCAGTACTTC. This encodes CASSKVFKQLQETQYF.

This clonotype has just one count. Here the CDR3 DNA reads TGTGCCAGCAGACCTACAGGGGGTGTCTATGGCTACACCTTC. Translating it yields CASRPTGGVYGYTF. The genes are TRBV7-9 and TRBJ1-2, with 8 positions matching TRBD1. This CDR3 region has 14 residues. CDR1 and CDR2 from the germline V gene are SEHNR and FQNEAQ (reference sequence). V shed 6 bases, J shed 4 bases, and the junction held 7 bases outside the gene matches.

This chain links TRBV27 with TRBJ2-7; D may be TRBD1 (5 bases). The CDR3 is 12 amino acids. From germline, CDR1 is MNHEY and CDR2 SMNVEV (reference sequence). Trimming removed 6 bases at V and 3 bases at J, with 9 bases between. CDR3 residues: CASRSRVYEQYF. The CDR3, as DNA: TGTGCCAGCAGGAGCAGGGTCTACGAGCAGTACTTC.

By frequency in the sample, this clonotype is medium-sized (0.01 to 0.1%). The chain is built from TRBV13 and TRBJ2-7, with D possibly TRBD1 on 6 matching bases. The CDR3 length is 12 residues. Germline V gene data show CDR1 as PRHDT and CDR2 as FYEKMQ (reference sequence). V lost 5 bases and J 7 bases, leaving 12 bases between the germline ends. The CDR3 sequence is CASSRTGKEQYF. In nucleotides, the CDR3 is TGTGCCAGCAGCCGCACAGGGAAGGAGCAGTACTTC.

V and J are TRBV3-1 and TRBJ1-5, with D hard to call. This CDR3 is built from 12 residues. Germline loops: CDR1 LGHDT, CDR2 YNNKEL (reference sequence). The ends were cut back, 4 bases at V and 7 bases at J, with 8 bases in the middle. In DNA, the CDR3 is TGTGCCAGCAGCCCCTCGGACCAGCCCCAGCATTTT. Protein: CASSPSDQPQHF.

The chain combines TRBV11-2 with TRBJ2-7; 9 nucleotides line up with TRBD1. The CDR3 extends over 15 amino acids. V trimming: 0 bases; J trimming: 2 bases; junction bases outside the gene matches: 2. Germline values: CDR1 SGHAT, CDR2 FQNNGV. The CDR3 DNA is TGTGCCAGCAGCTTAGACTACAGGGGGCCCTACGAGCAGTACTTC. This translates into CASSLDYRGPYEQYF. Full variable domain (missing parts from reference TRBV11-2 and TRBJ2-7): EAGVAQSPRYKIIEKRQSVAFWCNPISGHATLYWYQQILGQGPKLLIQFQNNGVVDDSQLPKDRFSAERLKGVDSTLKIQPAKLEDSAVYLCASSLDYRGPYEQYFGPGTRLTVT.

In this sample, this clonotype is medium-sized. The chain is built from TRBV4-1 and TRBJ2-7; TRBD2 might be the D (6 bases). V lost 1 base, J lost 0 bases, and 13 bases lay in between. From germline, CDR1 is MGHRA and CDR2 YSYEKL. The CDR3 is 16 amino acids. The CDR3 region has the DNA TGCGCCAGCAGCCAAGTCCTCGGGGGTTCCTCCTACGAGCAGTACTTC. Encoded protein: CASSQVLGGSSYEQYF.

This chain joins TRBV28 and TRBJ1-3, with 7 bases matching TRBD1. The CDR3 contains 18 residues. The V and J ends lost 1 base and 2 bases, in that order; junction bases with no gene match: 11. Germline V CDR1 and CDR2: MDHEN, SYDVKM. The CDR3 reads CASSLFPLTGTPGNTIYF. CDR3 coding DNA: TGTGCCAGCAGTTTATTCCCGTTGACAGGGACGCCTGGAAACACCATATATTTT.

The V gene is TRBV6-2 or TRBV6-3, the J gene TRBJ1-5; D gene uncertain. V lost 5 bases, J lost 1 base, and 12 bases lay in between. Germline CDR1 is MNHEY and CDR2 is SVGEGT. CDR3 size: 15 residues. As DNA, the CDR3 is TGTGCCAGCAGTGAGAACCTTAGGAGCAATCAGCCCCAGCATTTT. The encoded protein is CASSENLRSNQPQHF.

Sample share makes this clonotype medium-sized. The chain links TRBV20-1 to TRBJ2-7, with TRBD1 as a possible D gene (5 bases). The germline gives CDR1 DFQATT, CDR2 SNEGSKA (reference sequence). Trimming removed 0 bases at V and 3 bases at J, with 15 bases between. The CDR3 sequence is 15 residues long. The chain's CDR3 is CSAREPQGGLYEQYF. CDR3 nucleotide sequence: TGCAGTGCTAGAGAGCCTCAGGGTGGCCTCTACGAGCAGTACTTC.

Judged by abundance, this clonotype is medium-sized (0.01 to 0.1%). CDR3 DNA sequence: TGCAGTGCTCTGAGCGCCCACAATCAGCCCCAGCATTTT. Its protein product is CSALSAHNQPQHF. V usage is TRBV20-1 and J usage is TRBJ1-5; D ambiguous. The V and J ends lost 5 bases and 3 bases respectively, with 11 bases between them. This CDR3 has 13 amino acids. Germline V gene sequence: CDR1 DFQATT, CDR2 SNEGSKA (reference sequence).

Relative to its sample, this clonotype is medium-sized. This chain uses TRBV2 with TRBJ2-5; the D gene is possibly TRBD1 (5 bases). The V gene lost 2 bases and the J gene lost 5 bases, with 6 bases spanning the gap. The germline V gene encodes CDR1 SNHLY and CDR2 FYNNEI. The CDR3 sequence is 12 residues long. The CDR3 here is CASSEQGETQYF. The CDR3 bases are TGTGCCAGCAGTGAACAGGGCGAGACCCAGTACTTC.

The CDR3 loop reads CASSLGLEGQPQHF. CDR3 nucleotide sequence: TGCGCCAGCAGCTTGGGGCTCGAGGGTCAGCCCCAGCATTTT. The chain combines TRBV5-1 with TRBJ1-5; D call uncertain. This CDR3 has 14 amino acids. Germline V gene data show CDR1 as SGHRS and CDR2 as YFSETQ. The V gene lost 0 bases and the J gene lost 6 bases, with 10 bases spanning the gap. Complete variable domain (other parts from reference TRBV5-1 and TRBJ1-5): KAGVTQTPRYLIKTRGQQVTLSCSPISGHRSVSWYQQTPGQGLQFLFEYFSETQRNKGNFPGRFSGRQFSNSRSEMNVSTLELGDSALYLCASSLGLEGQPQHFGDGTRLSIL.

Of note for this clonotype: At one end the junction does not follow the germline gene, possibly because of a read error. The V gene is TRBV5-1, the J gene TRBJ2-3; 8 bases match TRBD2. This CDR3 has 14 amino acids. CDR1 and CDR2 (germline): SGHRS, YFSETQ. The CDR3: CASRFGGAEDTQYF. CDR3 bases: TGCGCCAGCCGCTTCGGGGGGGCCGAAGATACGCAGTATTTT.

This clonotype came up a few times. V usage is TRBV6-1 and J usage is TRBJ2-7; D is unclear. Trimming cost V 7 bases and J 2 bases, with 6 bases left between them. CDR1 MNHNS and CDR2 SASEGT come from the germline V gene. This CDR3 comprises 11 residues. This chain's CDR3 is CASKATYEQYF. Here the CDR3 DNA reads TGTGCCAGCAAGGCAACCTACGAGCAGTACTTC.

V and J are TRBV3-1 and TRBJ2-5; possible D gene TRBD2, 6 bases. V was shortened by 1 base and J by 5 bases, with 14 bases between the two germline ends. The V gene's germline CDR1 is LGHDT and CDR2 YNNKEL (reference sequence). CDR3 length: 15 residues. The CDR3 coding sequence is TGTGCCAGCAGCCAAGCCCTCGGCGCGGGGGAGACCCAGTACTTC. As protein: CASSQALGAGETQYF.

The CDR3 protein is CASRKTGASYNEQFF. CDR3 sequence (DNA): TGTGCCAGCAGGAAGACAGGGGCGTCCTACAATGAGCAGTTCTTC. V and J are TRBV2 and TRBJ2-1, with 8 positions matching TRBD1. Germline lookup yields CDR1 SNHLY and CDR2 FYNNEI. J gave up 1 base and V 6 bases, and 5 bases lay outside the gene matches. This CDR3 region has 15 residues.

This clonotype is labeled medium-sized. J is TRBJ2-1 and V is TRBV29-1; D could derive from TRBD1 or TRBD2 (5 bases each). Trimming stripped 1 base from V and 12 bases from J, with 16 bases between. CDR1 SQVTM and CDR2 ANQGSEA come from the germline V gene. CDR3 size: 13 residues. As DNA, the CDR3 is TGCAGCGTTGAAGGGCAGGGCCATGGGGGGCAGTTCTTC. The encoded protein is CSVEGQGHGGQFF.

By proportion, this clonotype is medium-sized. V is TRBV3-1 and J is TRBJ1-2; TRBD1 is a possible D gene (6 bases). Germline V lookup: CDR1 LGHDT, CDR2 YNNKEL (reference sequence). V lost 1 base to trimming and J lost 6 bases, with 12 bases between them. CDR3 size: 14 residues. The CDR3 loop reads CASSQGQGSHGYTF. The CDR3 DNA reads TGTGCCAGCAGCCAAGGGCAGGGGAGCCATGGCTACACCTTC.

This clonotype is categorized as medium-sized (0.01 to 0.1%). The rearrangement uses TRBV7-2 and TRBJ2-2; 7 bases are a match to TRBD2. The germline V gene has CDR1 SGHTA and CDR2 FQGNSA. V was pared by 0 bases and J by 1 base, with 2 bases of the junction left unmatched. The CDR3 contains 16 residues. CDR3 nucleotides: TGTGCCAGCAGCTTAGCCCCTAGCGGGAACACCGGGGAGCTGTTTTTT. It is translated as CASSLAPSGNTGELFF.

This chain joins TRBV28 and TRBJ2-2; D may be TRBD1 or TRBD2 (6 bases each). V was clipped by 6 bases and J by 6 bases, with 14 bases between them. The CDR3 has 14 amino acids. Germline V CDR1 and CDR2: MDHEN, SYDVKM. In nucleotides, the CDR3 is TGTGCCAGCAGCTCTCCAGGGGAGGCCGGGGAGCTGTTTTTT. This codes for CASSSPGEAGELFF.

This clonotype is medium-sized (0.01 to 0.1%) in the sample. V gene TRBV29-1 combines with J gene TRBJ2-1; possible D gene TRBD2, 5 bases. CDR1 is SQVTM and CDR2 is ANQGSEA in the germline V gene. The CDR3 is 18 amino acids. The germline V and J ends were trimmed by 0 bases and 0 bases, with 18 bases remaining between them. The CDR3 here is CSVEDNWIASSSYNEQFF. The CDR3 DNA reads TGCAGCGTTGAAGATAACTGGATCGCTAGCAGCTCCTACAATGAGCAGTTCTTC.

Many counts were recorded for this clonotype. V and J are TRBV30 and TRBJ1-5; no clear D gene. The CDR3 extends over 13 amino acids. Germline CDR1 is GTSNPN and CDR2 is SVGIG (reference sequence). Deletions cut 2 bases from V and 2 bases from J, with 7 bases between. The CDR3 DNA is TGTGCCTGGAGTTCCGGTGGCAATCAGCCCCAGCATTTT. Its translation: CAWSSGGNQPQHF.

This clonotype is medium-sized. The V and J genes are TRBV6-6 and TRBJ1-1; D uncertain. The germline CDR1 and CDR2 sequences are MNHNY and SVGAGI (reference sequence). This CDR3 has 16 amino acids. V lost 2 bases and J 2 bases, leaving 15 bases between the germline ends. CDR3: CASSYRPVGVNTEAFF. The CDR3 coding sequence is TGTGCCAGCAGTTACCGACCGGTTGGGGTAAACACTGAAGCTTTCTTT.

This clonotype has a single count. This chain connects TRBV6-6 to TRBJ2-1, with D possibly TRBD2 on 6 matching bases. This CDR3 is 16 amino acids long. Germline assignment: CDR1 MNHNY and CDR2 SVGAGI (reference sequence). With 2 bases removed from V and 6 bases from J, the gap between germline ends came to 17 bases. CDR3 nucleotide sequence: TGTGCCAGCAGTTACCCCCCGCGGAGGGGTGCCAATGAGCAGTTCTTC. As protein: CASSYPPRRGANEQFF.

In its sample, this clonotype is medium-sized. The chain carries TRBV24-1 and TRBJ2-1; TRBD2 aligns across 8 bases. Germline V lookup: CDR1 KGHDR, CDR2 SFDVKD. J was trimmed by 7 bases and V by 9 bases; bases with no gene match: 7. The CDR3 extends over 13 amino acids. The DNA for the CDR3 is TGTGCCACCCGGGGCGTAGCGGGGAATGAGCAGTTCTTC. Encoded protein: CATRGVAGNEQFF.

V is TRBV7-2 and J is TRBJ1-2; D not resolved. CDR3 length equals 12 residues. The germline V gene has CDR1 SGHTA and CDR2 FQGNSA. Trimming stripped 4 bases from V and 2 bases from J, with 5 bases between. In nucleotides, the CDR3 is TGTGCCAGCAGCTCCGACAACTATGGCTACACCTTC. Protein sequence: CASSSDNYGYTF.

Judged by abundance, this clonotype is medium-sized. The chain joins TRBV20-1 to TRBJ2-5; a weak D match, TRBD2 (6 bases). This CDR3 contains 12 residues. The V and J ends lost 5 bases and 1 base respectively, with 8 bases between them. CDR1 is DFQATT and CDR2 is SNEGSKA in the germline V gene (reference sequence). CDR3 coding DNA: TGCAGTGCTCGGGACTTCCAAGAGACCCAGTACTTC. Translated: CSARDFQETQYF.

This clonotype is judged medium-sized. The chain is built from TRBV6-5 and TRBJ2-7; TRBD2 aligns across 14 bases. V lost 6 bases and J lost 0; bases outside the gene matches: 7. CDR1 MNHEY and CDR2 SVGAGI come from the germline V gene. The CDR3 is made up of 17 amino acids. CDR3 amino acids: CASRMTSGGASSYEQYF. The DNA for the CDR3 is TGTGCCAGCAGGATGACTAGCGGGGGGGCGAGCTCCTACGAGCAGTACTTC.